These T cell receptor beta chains were read from a single sample in a study of blood T cell repertoires in COVID-19. Measured with immunoSEQ multiplex PCR; TCRdb has only the in-frame clones, and not every one. The data show over 85,000 clones, roughly 77% seen once. Sequencing input: peripheral blood. Receptor source: a human donor in a cohort sampled during active COVID-19. Each CDR3 is given with its conserved first and last residue. Fields, in order: D gene, CDR3 length, clone size, V gene, J gene, CDR3 DNA, CDR3 protein. The D gene is left open where the match is weak. Clone size is shown for a subset of rows, as once, few, many or a class of expanded clone.

D: TRBD1; length: 17; size: NA; V: TRBV4-1; J: TRBJ2-7; DNA: TGCGCCAGCAGCCAAGATATAGGGGCAGGGGGCTCCTACGAGCAGTACTTC; CDR3: CASSQDIGAGGSYEQYF
D: NA; length: 13; size: once; V: TRBV6-5; J: TRBJ1-2; DNA: TGTGCCAGCACCTTCGGACAGAACTATGGCTACACCTTC; CDR3: CASTFGQNYGYTF
D: NA; length: 12; size: NA; V: TRBV28; J: TRBJ2-7; DNA: TGTGCCAGCAGTTACGGGAGCTACGAGCAGTACTTC; CDR3: CASSYGSYEQYF
D: NA; length: 12; size: NA; V: TRBV28; J: TRBJ1-2; DNA: TGTGCCAGTGGTTACACCGACAAGGGCTACACCTTC; CDR3: CASGYTDKGYTF
D: TRBD1; length: 16; size: medium-sized; V: TRBV7-6; J: TRBJ2-7; DNA: TGTGCCAGCAGCCTATACCCCCCGGACAGGGACTACGAGCAGTACTTC; CDR3: CASSLYPPDRDYEQYF
D: TRBD1; length: 16; size: few; V: TRBV15; J: TRBJ1-5; DNA: TGTGCCACCAGCAGAGATAGGGGGACAGGGGGTCAGCCCCAGCATTTT; CDR3: CATSRDRGTGGQPQHF
D: TRBD1; length: 15; size: once; V: TRBV6-1; J: TRBJ2-7; DNA: TGTGCCAGCAGTGACGAGACAGGGGGATCCTACGAGCAGTACTTC; CDR3: CASSDETGGSYEQYF
D: TRBD2; length: 15; size: NA; V: TRBV30; J: TRBJ2-2; DNA: TGTGCCTGGAGTTGGCCTAGCGGGAGGCCCGGGGAGCTGTTTTTT; CDR3: CAWSWPSGRPGELFF
D: NA; length: 15; size: NA; V: TRBV6-2/TRBV6-3; J: TRBJ2-3; DNA: TGTGCCAGCAGTACACTAGTACTTAGCACAGATACGCAGTATTTT; CDR3: CASSTLVLSTDTQYF
D: NA; length: 13; size: few; V: TRBV19; J: TRBJ2-3; DNA: TGTGCCAGTAGTATAGCTAGCACAGATACGCAGTATTTT; CDR3: CASSIASTDTQYF
D: TRBD2; length: 15; size: NA; V: TRBV7-2; J: TRBJ2-5; DNA: TGTGCCAGCAGACCGACTAGCGGGACTCAAGAGACCCAGTACTTC; CDR3: CASRPTSGTQETQYF
D: NA; length: 17; size: NA; V: TRBV7-9; J: TRBJ2-7; DNA: TGTGCCAGCAGCAAGATGGTAGCGGCGGATTTTTTCTACGAGCAGTACTTC; CDR3: CASSKMVAADFFYEQYF
D: NA; length: 16; size: NA; V: TRBV7-9; J: TRBJ2-1; DNA: TGTGCCAGCAGCCTCAGGGGAGGGACGGGAGGTGCTGAGCAGTTCTTC; CDR3: CASSLRGGTGGAEQFF
D: NA; length: 16; size: NA; V: TRBV18; J: TRBJ1-1; DNA: TGTGCCAGCTCACCACTGACACAGAATCTGAACACTGAAGCTTTCTTT; CDR3: CASSPLTQNLNTEAFF
D: NA; length: 13; size: NA; V: TRBV5-1; J: TRBJ2-2; DNA: TGCGCCAGCAGCTCCCTAACGTCCGGGGAGCTGTTTTTT; CDR3: CASSSLTSGELFF
D: NA; length: 16; size: once; V: TRBV25-1; J: TRBJ2-2; DNA: TGTGCCAGCAGTGAATACCCGGGTAGTAACACCGGGGAGCTGTTTTTT; CDR3: CASSEYPGSNTGELFF
D: TRBD2; length: 15; size: NA; V: TRBV5-1; J: TRBJ2-2; DNA: TGCGCCAGCACCCCTAGCGGGAGCCGCACCGGGGAGCTGTTTTTT; CDR3: CASTPSGSRTGELFF
D: NA; length: 16; size: once; V: TRBV24-1; J: TRBJ2-1; DNA: TGTGCCACCAGTGACCTACGGGGGAGCTCCTACAATGAGCAGTTCTTC; CDR3: CATSDLRGSSYNEQFF
D: NA; length: 12; size: NA; V: TRBV19; J: TRBJ2-7; DNA: TGTGCCAGTAGTACCGGGAATTCCGAGCAGTACTTC; CDR3: CASSTGNSEQYF
D: TRBD1; length: 17; size: NA; V: TRBV4-2; J: TRBJ2-2; DNA: TGTGCCAGCAGCCAAGATTTGGGACAGGGGGCGATCGGGGAGCTGTTTTTT; CDR3: CASSQDLGQGAIGELFF
D: NA; length: 15; size: NA; V: TRBV18; J: TRBJ1-2; DNA: TGTGCCAGCTCACCCCCCGTCAGGGAAAACTATGGCTACACCTTC; CDR3: CASSPPVRENYGYTF
D: NA; length: 15; size: NA; V: TRBV20-1; J: TRBJ1-5; DNA: TGCAGTGCTAGTGGATTACGAGGGAGCAATCAGCCCCAGCATTTT; CDR3: CSASGLRGSNQPQHF
D: TRBD1; length: 14; size: NA; V: TRBV6-5; J: TRBJ2-1; DNA: TGTGCCAGCACAAGGACAGGGGGCTACAATGAGCAGTTCTTC; CDR3: CASTRTGGYNEQFF
D: NA; length: 13; size: few; V: TRBV5-1; J: TRBJ2-1; DNA: TGCGCCAGCAGCTTGCGGGAGCACAATGAGCAGTTCTTC; CDR3: CASSLREHNEQFF
D: NA; length: 13; size: few; V: TRBV2; J: TRBJ1-1; DNA: TGTGCCAGCAGTGAAGTTCCTCGCGGCAGAGCTTTCTTT; CDR3: CASSEVPRGRAFF
D: NA; length: 15; size: NA; V: TRBV4-2; J: TRBJ2-5; DNA: TGTGCCAGCAGCCAAGATCTAGCAAAGGGAGAGACCCAGTACTTC; CDR3: CASSQDLAKGETQYF